This T cell receptor (beta chain) originates from a study of regulatory T cells in long-lasting Graves disease. Study-wide findings and caveats: TRBV28, TRBJ1-2 and TRBJ2-5 were segments that persistent disease favored.

With iRepertoire HTBI primers and Arm-PCR of CDR3 regions, TCR beta libraries were built. TCRdb re-analysed the multiplex PCR reads in MiXCR, keeping a single row per CDR3 protein. The table lists roughly 500,000 distinct CDR3 sequences, roughly 13% of them singletons. Only a few counts were recorded for this clonotype. Its specificity is unknown. Trimming shortened V by 7 bases and J by 4 bases, and 10 bases separated the two germline ends. This CDR3 spans 12 amino acids. CDR1 and CDR2 (germline): LNHDA, SQIVND (reference sequence). Described time point: newly diagnosed GD, antithyroid drugs for less than 3 months. With RNA extracted from PBMCs as input, the TCR library was made. Graves' disease diagnosis relied on American Thyroid Association guidelines. The data were also submitted as part of a second study, on T cells in Graves' hyperthyroidism and ophthalmopathy.

This TCR was recovered from a man aged 25 to 40 with Graves disease. V gene TRBV19 combines with J gene TRBJ2-5; perhaps TRBD2 as D (6 bases). The sample consisted of peripheral blood mononuclear cells (PBMCs), taken at new diagnosis, from a patient treated with antithyroid drugs. As DNA, the CDR3 is TGTGCCAGTATCGTGGGAGGAGAGACCCAGTACTTC. Amino acids: CASIVGGETQYF.